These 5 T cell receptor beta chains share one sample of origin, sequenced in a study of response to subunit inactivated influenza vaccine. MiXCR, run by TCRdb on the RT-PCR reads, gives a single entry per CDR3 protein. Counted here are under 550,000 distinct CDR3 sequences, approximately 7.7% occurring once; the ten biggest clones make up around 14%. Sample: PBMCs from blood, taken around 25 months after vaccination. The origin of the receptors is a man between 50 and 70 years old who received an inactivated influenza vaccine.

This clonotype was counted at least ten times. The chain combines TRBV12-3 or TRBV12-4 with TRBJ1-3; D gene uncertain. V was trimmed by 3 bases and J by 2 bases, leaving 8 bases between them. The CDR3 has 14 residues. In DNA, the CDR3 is TGTGCCAGCAGTTTCGCGGGCACTGGAAACACCATATATTTT. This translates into CASSFAGTGNTIYF.

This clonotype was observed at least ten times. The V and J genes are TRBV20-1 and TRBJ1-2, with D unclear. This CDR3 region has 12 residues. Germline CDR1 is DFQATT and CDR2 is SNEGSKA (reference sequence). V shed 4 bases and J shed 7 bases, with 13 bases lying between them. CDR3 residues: CSATSTNSGYTF. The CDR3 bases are TGCAGTGCTACCTCTACAAACAGTGGCTACACCTTC.

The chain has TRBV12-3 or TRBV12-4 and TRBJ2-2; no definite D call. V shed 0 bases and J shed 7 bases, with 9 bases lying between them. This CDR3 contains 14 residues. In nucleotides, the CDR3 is TGTGCCAGCAGTTTAGCAGGGTATGACGGGGAGCTGTTTTTT. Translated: CASSLAGYDGELFF.

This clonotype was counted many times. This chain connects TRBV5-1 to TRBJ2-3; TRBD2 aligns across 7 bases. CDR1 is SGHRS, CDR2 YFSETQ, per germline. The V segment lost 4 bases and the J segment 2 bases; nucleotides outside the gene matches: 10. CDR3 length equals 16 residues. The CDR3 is CASSPTAGEYTDTQYF. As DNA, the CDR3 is TGCGCCAGCAGCCCTACGGCGGGGGAGTACACAGATACGCAGTATTTT.

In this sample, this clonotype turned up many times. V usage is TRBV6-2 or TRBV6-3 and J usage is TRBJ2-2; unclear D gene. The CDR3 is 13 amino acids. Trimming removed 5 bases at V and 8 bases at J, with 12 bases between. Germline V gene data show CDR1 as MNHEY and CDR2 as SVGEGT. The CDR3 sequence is CASSPSNSGELFF. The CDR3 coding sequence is TGTGCCAGCAGTCCATCCAATTCGGGGGAGCTGTTTTTT.